The rows below give T cell receptor beta chains drawn from one sample of a study of shared clonotypes between healthy human individuals. Sequenced by immunoSEQ multiplex PCR; TCRdb stores in-frame clones only, minus some. The sample lists roughly 2.1 million clones, 90% to 95% occurring once. The sequenced material came from naive CD8+ T cells from PBMCs. The receptors stem from a man aged 18-30 years in good health. Some clones in this sample may be carry-over from other donors' samples. Each CDR3 is given with its conserved first and last residue. The D gene is left open where the match is weak. Clone size is shown for a subset of rows, as once, few, many or a class of expanded clone.

len	abundance	v_gene	d_gene	j_gene	CDR3nt	CDR3aa
13	.	TRBV14	TRBD1	TRBJ2-7	TGTGCCAGCAGCCAAGGGACAGGGGGCGAGCAGTACTTC	CASSQGTGGEQYF
15	.	TRBV5-4	TRBD2	TRBJ2-7	TGTGCCAGCAGCATAGGACTAGCGGGACACCCGGAGCAGTACTTC	CASSIGLAGHPEQYF
12	.	TRBV5-6	.	TRBJ2-7	TGTGCCAGCAGCCACTCGAGCCACGAGCAGTACTTC	CASSHSSHEQYF
14	.	TRBV4-1	.	TRBJ2-7	TGCGCCAGCAGTCTTGCGATCAGAATTTACGAGCAGTACTTC	CASSLAIRIYEQYF
17	.	TRBV7-8	TRBD2	TRBJ2-7	TGTGCCAGCAGCCCTAGGGGGACTAGCGGGGGTTCCTACGAGCAGTACTTC	CASSPRGTSGGSYEQYF
16	.	TRBV4-2	.	TRBJ2-5	TGTGCCAGCAGCCAAGAGTCGACGGGAGTCTGGGAGACCCAGTACTTC	CASSQESTGVWETQYF
15	.	TRBV7-8	.	TRBJ2-5	TGTGCCAGCAGCTTAGAGGCGGGATGGGAAGAGACCCAGTACTTC	CASSLEAGWEETQYF
17	.	TRBV29-1	TRBD2	TRBJ2-5	TGCAGCGTTGAATTAGTTGTCCTAGCGGGATTCCAAGAGACCCAGTACTTC	CSVELVVLAGFQETQYF
15	.	TRBV7-9	.	TRBJ2-5	TGTGCCAGCAGCCCCCGCGGGGATTCGCTAGAGACCCAGTACTTC	CASSPRGDSLETQYF
16	.	TRBV9	.	TRBJ2-5	TGTGCCAGCAGCGTAGGGCAGGCCCAACTCCAAGAGACCCAGTACTTC	CASSVGQAQLQETQYF
18	.	TRBV7-8	TRBD1	TRBJ1-1	TGTGCCAGCAGCCCAAGCTGGGACAGGGGGCCGGAGAACACTGAAGCTTTCTTT	CASSPSWDRGPENTEAFF
15	.	TRBV6-4	.	TRBJ1-2	TGTGCCCGACCTCCGTGGGGGAGGGCCCACTATGGCTACACCTTC	CARPPWGRAHYGYTF
15	.	TRBV10-3	TRBD1	TRBJ2-1	TGTGCCATCAGTGATAAGACAGGGGGTTACAATGAGCAGTTCTTC	CAISDKTGGYNEQFF
14	.	TRBV6-1	.	TRBJ2-5	TGTGCCAGCAGTGAATGGGAGGGGGGAGAGACCCAGTACTTC	CASSEWEGGETQYF
13	few	TRBV15	.	TRBJ1-5	TGTGCCACCACCCCTGGTAGCAATCAGCCCCAGCATTTT	CATTPGSNQPQHF
14	.	TRBV7-9	TRBD2	TRBJ2-7	TGTGCCAGCAGCTCAGGACTAGCCCACTACGAGCAGTACTTC	CASSSGLAHYEQYF
15	.	TRBV2	.	TRBJ1-1	TGTGCCAGCAGTGAAGGGCGGATACTACTAACTGAAGCTTTCTTT	CASSEGRILLTEAFF
14	.	TRBV9	.	TRBJ1-2	TGTGCCAGCAGCCCTCCGGGGGCTAACTATGGCTACACCTTC	CASSPPGANYGYTF
15	.	TRBV28	.	TRBJ2-7	TGTGCCAGCAGCCTCGGGAAGACAGGCCTATACGAGCAGTACTTC	CASSLGKTGLYEQYF
15	.	TRBV5-1	TRBD1	TRBJ1-4	TGCGCCAGCAGCGGAAGGACAGGGGAAAATGAAAAACTGTTTTTT	CASSGRTGENEKLFF
15	.	TRBV19	.	TRBJ1-2	TGTGCCAGTAGTATATCGGGGGGCGCTAACTATGGCTACACCTTC	CASSISGGANYGYTF
15	once	TRBV9	TRBD1	TRBJ2-1	TGTGCCAGCAGCGTAGGGACAGGCCCTTACAATGAGCAGTTCTTC	CASSVGTGPYNEQFF
17	once	TRBV28	TRBD2	TRBJ2-2	TGTGCCAGCAGACCTACCACCGGACTAGCGGGGAGCGGGGAGCTGTTTTTT	CASRPTTGLAGSGELFF
14	.	TRBV11-2	.	TRBJ2-3	TGTGCCAGCAGTGATATGACAGACACAGATACGCAGTATTTT	CASSDMTDTDTQYF
16	.	TRBV5-1	TRBD1	TRBJ1-1	TGCGCCAGCAGCACGGGGACAGGGGGAGTGAACACTGAAGCTTTCTTT	CASSTGTGGVNTEAFF
12	.	TRBV27	TRBD1	TRBJ2-7	TGTGCCAGCAGCGTTAGGGGGCTTGAGCAGTACTTC	CASSVRGLEQYF
15	.	TRBV11-2	TRBD1	TRBJ1-1	TGTGCCAGCAGCCCCAGGACAGGGCTGAACACTGAAGCTTTCTTT	CASSPRTGLNTEAFF
16	.	TRBV19	.	TRBJ2-1	TGTGCCAGTAGTCCCACAGGGAGCAGTGCCTACAATGAGCAGTTCTTC	CASSPTGSSAYNEQFF
17	.	TRBV5-1	.	TRBJ2-7	TGCGCCAGCAGCTTGCCTCGGACGACACTTGGCTCCTACGAGCAGTACTTC	CASSLPRTTLGSYEQYF
12	.	TRBV6-6	.	TRBJ2-7	TGTGCCCACGGCTCGGAATGGTACGAGCAGTACTTC	CAHGSEWYEQYF
16	.	TRBV9	TRBD2	TRBJ2-3	TGTGCCAGCAGCTTTAGGGCGGGGGTCGGAACAGATACGCAGTATTTT	CASSFRAGVGTDTQYF